Sequencing of this T cell receptor (beta chain) was carried out in a study of regulatory T cells in long-lasting Graves disease. Overall study: Persistent cases were those of Graves' disease that involved over 5 years of antithyroid drugs with positive TSH receptor antibodies. Study observations and caveats: What was studied was peripheral blood only, and not thyroid tissue.

Time point specified: persistent/refractory GD, antithyroid drugs over 5 years with positive TRAb. With RNA extracted from PBMCs as input, the TCR library was made. Investigators report Graves' disease was diagnosed under American Thyroid Association guidelines. With regard to this clonotype: The antigen is undetermined.

Through Arm-PCR of CDR3 regions and iRepertoire HTBI primers, TCR beta libraries were built. TCRdb recomputed calls from the multiplex PCR reads with MiXCR, one row per CDR3 protein. In the table there are fewer than 550,000 distinct CDR3 sequences, 20% to 25% of which are singletons. The length of the CDR3 is 14 residues. The V end lost 1 base, the J end lost 2 bases, and 8 bases lay between the germline ends. Germline values: CDR1 MDHEN, CDR2 SYDVKM. The TCR sequence derives from a female donor with Graves disease. The source was peripheral blood mononuclear cells (PBMCs), collected when the disease was refractory, from a patient treated with antithyroid drugs. The chain recombines TRBV28 with TRBJ1-2; D uncertain. CDR3 coding DNA: TGTGCCAGCAGTTTATCAATAGCGAACTATGGCTACACCTTC. Its translation: CASSLSIANYGYTF.